Shown below are 8 T cell receptor beta chains from a single sample sequenced in a study of T cells after yellow fever vaccination. TCRdb re-called the 5' RACE reads with MiXCR, one entry per CDR3 protein. Of under 550,000 distinct CDR3 sequences listed, 20% to 25% were seen once; the top ten hold roughly a sixth. This specimen was PBMCs, taken 21 days after the first yellow fever vaccination. These receptors came from a man aged 18 to 30 who received the YFV17D yellow fever vaccine.

This clonotype was seen only a few times. V gene TRBV18 combines with J gene TRBJ1-4, with D unresolved. Germline CDR1 reads KGHSH; CDR2 reads LQKENI. The V end was cut by 1 base, the J end by 3 bases, with 6 bases between. CDR3 length: 14 residues. The CDR3 loop is CASSPQGPNEKLFF. The CDR3 DNA is TGTGCCAGCTCACCACAGGGCCCTAATGAAAAACTGTTTTTT.

The gene calls are TRBV20-1 and TRBJ1-4; TRBD1 agrees at 8 bases. The CDR3 sequence is 16 residues long. In germline, CDR1 is DFQATT, CDR2 SNEGSKA (reference sequence). V lost 0 bases, J lost 6 bases, and 9 bases stayed unmatched. The CDR3 DNA reads TGCAGTGCTAGAGATCTTCAGGGGGCGGTCGATGAAAAACTGTTTTTT. Protein: CSARDLQGAVDEKLFF.

The chain carries TRBV4-3 and TRBJ1-1, with 7 bases that match TRBD1. Trimming took 1 base from V and 5 from J; bases not matched to a gene: 10. Germline V gene data show CDR1 as LGHNA and CDR2 as YSLEER. This CDR3 region has 16 residues. Here the CDR3 DNA reads TGCGCCAGCAGCCAAGGGCTTGGAGGGGGCTGGACTGAAGCTTTCTTT. The encoded protein is CASSQGLGGGWTEAFF.

This clonotype has a handful of counts. The V gene is TRBV20-1, the J gene TRBJ1-1; unclear D gene. The CDR3 consists of 14 residues. Germline CDR1 and CDR2: DFQATT and SNEGSKA (reference sequence). Trimming cost V 0 bases and J 1 base, with 9 bases left between them. CDR3 sequence (DNA): TGCAGTGCTAGAGATGGCATGGGGAACACTGAAGCTTTCTTT. It specifies CSARDGMGNTEAFF.

J is TRBJ2-7 and V is TRBV5-6; D uncertain. CDR1 is SGHDT, CDR2 YYEEEE, per germline. The CDR3 has 14 amino acids. V lost 4 bases to trimming and J lost 3 bases, with 14 bases between them. CDR3 in DNA: TGTGCCAGCAGCGAGATTTCAGTTATCTACGAGCAGTACTTC. Encoded protein: CASSEISVIYEQYF.

The chain recombines TRBV13 with TRBJ2-1; D is undetermined. V was clipped by 2 bases and J by 8 bases, with 7 bases between them. Germline CDR1 reads PRHDT; CDR2 reads FYEKMQ (reference sequence). This CDR3 spans 12 amino acids. CDR3 in amino acids: CASSLLVDEQFF. DNA of the CDR3: TGTGCCAGCAGCTTACTGGTCGATGAGCAGTTCTTC.

This chain links TRBV7-6 with TRBJ2-5; no reliable D call. From germline, CDR1 is SGHVS and CDR2 FNYEAQ. CDR3 size: 15 residues. Trimming removed 5 bases from V and 3 bases from J, with 16 bases in between. The CDR3 region is CASSRDSRLEETQYF. The CDR3 bases are TGTGCCAGCAGCCGTGATTCAAGACTGGAAGAGACCCAGTACTTC.

This clonotype showed up just a few times. This chain connects TRBV12-3 or TRBV12-4 to TRBJ2-5; D remains unclear. Trimming removed 3 bases from V and 4 bases from J, with 12 bases in between. The CDR3 is 14 residues long. CDR3 sequence (DNA): TGTGCCAGCAGTTTTATCCATTTAGGAGAGACCCAGTACTTC. Translation: CASSFIHLGETQYF.